The 24 T cell receptor beta chains presented below share a single source sample, sequenced in a study of identical twins. TCRdb reprocessed the 5' RACE reads with MiXCR, giving one entry per CDR3 protein. This table holds approximately 890,000 distinct CDR3 sequences, approximately 13% found once. These data are also associated with another study on yellow fever vaccine responses in identical twins.

Sequencing was done on a sample of PBMCs. The receptors derive from a woman between 18 and 30 years old in good health.

The rearrangement uses TRBV5-1 and TRBJ1-1; D ambiguous. Per the germline V gene, CDR1 is SGHRS and CDR2 is YFSETQ. V gave up 3 bases and J gave up 7 bases, with 13 bases separating them. The CDR3 loop spans 13 amino acids. Written as DNA, the CDR3 is TGCGCCAGCAGCTCGGACGGTGCCGGTGAAGCTTTCTTT. It yields the protein CASSSDGAGEAFF. Looking up the rest from reference TRBV5-1 and TRBJ1-1 gives the full variable domain: KAGVTQTPRYLIKTRGQQVTLSCSPISGHRSVSWYQQTPGQGLQFLFEYFSETQRNKGNFPGRFSGRQFSNSRSEMNVSTLELGDSALYLCASSSDGAGEAFFGQGTRLTVV.

In this sample, this clonotype turned up a few times. V is TRBV20-1 and J is TRBJ2-5, with D possibly matching TRBD1 (5 bases). This CDR3 contains 9 residues. Per germline, CDR1 DFQATT and CDR2 SNEGSKA (reference sequence). The DNA of the CDR3 is TGCAGAAAGGGGGAGACCCAGTACTTC. Its protein product is CRKGETQYF.

This chain links TRBV9 with TRBJ2-3, with D possibly matching TRBD2 (7 bases). Trimming pared 2 bases from V and 4 bases from J, leaving 11 bases between. This CDR3 spans 14 amino acids. Germline CDR1 SGDLS, CDR2 YYNGEE. The CDR3 protein is CASSVRGAADTQYF. In DNA, the CDR3 is TGTGCCAGCAGCGTCCGGGGGGCAGCAGATACGCAGTATTTT.

This chain connects TRBV9 to TRBJ2-7; no clear D. The CDR3 covers 14 residues. The V end lost 0 bases, the J end lost 5 bases, and 12 bases lay between the germline ends. CDR1 and CDR2 from the germline V gene are SGDLS and YYNGEE. For the CDR3, the DNA is TGTGCCAGCAGCGTAGGTAATAGCTTCCACGAGCAGTACTTC. Its translation: CASSVGNSFHEQYF.

This clonotype was counted many times. The chain is built from TRBV27 and TRBJ2-7; TRBD1 agrees at 8 bases. There are 15 residues in the CDR3. CDR1 MNHEY and CDR2 SMNVEV come from the germline V gene (reference sequence). V shed 3 bases, J shed 5 bases, and the junction held 9 bases outside the gene matches. The CDR3: CASSFLGQGGHEQYF. The CDR3 coding sequence is TGTGCCAGCAGTTTTTTAGGACAGGGAGGCCACGAGCAGTACTTC.

The chain links TRBV2 to TRBJ2-1, with TRBD2 matching 13 bases. V gave up 6 bases and J gave up 9 bases; unmatched junction bases: 8. The CDR3 consists of 15 residues. Germline V gives CDR1 SNHLY, CDR2 FYNNEI. CDR3 DNA sequence: TGTGCCAGCAGCCTAACTAGCGGGAGGGCCATTGAGCAGTTCTTC. Amino acids: CASSLTSGRAIEQFF. Supplemented by reference TRBV2 and TRBJ2-1, the full variable domain reads EPEVTQTPSHQVTQMGQEVILRCVPISNHLYFYWYRQILGQKVEFLVSFYNNEISEKSEIFDDQFSVERPDGSNFTLKIRSTKLEDSAMYFCASSLTSGRAIEQFFGPGTRLTVL.

This clonotype was picked up many times. The chain recombines TRBV3-1 with TRBJ2-5; the D gene could be TRBD1 or TRBD2 (5 bases each). V lost 1 base and J lost 5, with 14 bases in between. Germline V gene data show CDR1 as LGHDT and CDR2 as YNNKEL (reference sequence). The CDR3 runs 15 residues. The CDR3 DNA is TGTGCCAGCAGCCAAGTTCCGGGGCCTGAGGAGACCCAGTACTTC. Translated: CASSQVPGPEETQYF.

This clonotype was detected only a few times. The rearrangement links TRBV5-4 to TRBJ2-3; 7 bases map to TRBD1. Germline values: CDR1 SGHNT, CDR2 YYREEE (reference sequence). The CDR3 runs 16 residues. Losses at the gene ends were 4 bases for V and 2 bases for J; bases not matched to a gene: 10. Here the CDR3 reads CASSHWDRTITDTQYF. CDR3 coding DNA: TGTGCCAGCAGCCACTGGGACAGAACCATCACAGATACGCAGTATTTT.

This clonotype was recorded many times. V usage is TRBV12-3 or TRBV12-4 and J usage is TRBJ2-7; D is ambiguous. The ends were cut back, 5 bases at V and 1 base at J, with 6 bases in the middle. The CDR3 is 12 residues long. The CDR3 nucleotides read TGTGCCAGCAGTCGTGAATCCTACGAGCAGTACGTC. This sequence encodes CASSRESYEQYV.

The chain couples TRBV15 to TRBJ2-5; TRBD1 aligns across 8 bases. The CDR3 totals 15 residues. The V gene's germline CDR1 is LNHNV and CDR2 YYDKDF (reference sequence). V trimming: 1 base; J trimming: 4 bases; junction bases outside the gene matches: 5. The CDR3 nucleotides read TGTGCCACCAGCAGAGGGACCGGGACAGGAGAGACCCAGTACTTC. Translated: CATSRGTGTGETQYF.

The chain has TRBV4-1 and TRBJ2-3; D is unresolved. From germline, CDR1 is MGHRA and CDR2 YSYEKL. V lost 1 base and J 3 bases, leaving 8 bases between the germline ends. This CDR3 is 14 amino acids long. CDR3 protein: CASSQGRTTDTQYF. In DNA, the CDR3 is TGCGCCAGCAGCCAAGGACGGACGACAGATACGCAGTATTTT.

This clonotype was detected a few times. The rearrangement links TRBV6-1 to TRBJ1-1; D not resolved. CDR3 length: 17 residues. V lost 1 base to trimming and J lost 0 bases, with 15 bases between them. Germline V gene lookup returns CDR1 MNHNS and CDR2 SASEGT. The CDR3 loop reads CASSEGRTNVMNTEAFF. CDR3 sequence (DNA): TGTGCCAGCAGTGAAGGCAGAACAAACGTAATGAACACTGAAGCTTTCTTT.

This clonotype has a handful of counts. This sequence joins TRBV11-1 and TRBJ2-3; possibly TRBD1 for D (6 bases). Trimming left V 7 bases short and J 2 bases short, with 16 bases between. The length of the CDR3 is 15 residues. Per the germline V gene, CDR1 is SGHAT and CDR2 is FQDESV (reference sequence). The CDR3 is CASTKGGTHTDTQYF. The CDR3, as DNA: TGTGCCAGCACAAAAGGGGGAACTCACACAGATACGCAGTATTTT.

This clonotype was seen a few times. CDR3 in DNA: TGTGCCAGCAGCTTCAGACTAGCGGGAGTATATCGTGAGCAGTTCTTC. Amino acids: CASSFRLAGVYREQFF. This sequence joins TRBV5-5 and TRBJ2-1; 12 nucleotides agree with TRBD2. The J segment lost 9 bases and the V segment lost 2 bases, leaving 9 bases of the junction unmatched. The CDR3 has 16 residues. Germline CDR1 and CDR2: SGHKS and YYEKEE (reference sequence). Together with reference TRBV5-5 and TRBJ2-1, the CDR3 gives the full variable domain: DAGVTQSPTHLIKTRGQQVTLRCSPISGHKSVSWYQQVLGQGPQFIFQYYEKEERGRGNFPDRFSARQFPNYSSELNVNALLLGDSALYLCASSFRLAGVYREQFFGPGTRLTVL.

The chain carries TRBV28 and TRBJ1-1; D is ambiguous. Looked up from germline, CDR1 is MDHEN and CDR2 is SYDVKM. V lost 2 bases and J 7 bases, leaving 5 bases between the germline ends. The CDR3 sequence is 11 residues long. CDR3 in amino acids: CASSLTSEAFF. The CDR3, as DNA: TGTGCCAGCAGTTTAACCAGTGAAGCTTTCTTT.

V is TRBV19 and J is TRBJ2-2; 7 bases match TRBD1. The CDR3 is made up of 13 amino acids. V dropped 9 bases and J dropped 7; count of bases not matched to a gene: 8. CDR1 and CDR2 (germline): LNHDA, SQIVND (reference sequence). The CDR3 DNA follows: TGTGCCAGCAGAGACAGGGTCGACGGGGAGCTGTTTTTT. It codes for CASRDRVDGELFF.

This clonotype came up a few times. This chain connects TRBV9 to TRBJ2-3; maybe TRBD2 (6 bases). Germline V lookup: CDR1 SGDLS, CDR2 YYNGEE. This CDR3 is 11 amino acids long. The germline V and J ends were trimmed by 7 bases and 7 bases, with 10 bases remaining between them. CDR3 protein: CASDGGNTQYF. CDR3 nucleotides: TGTGCCAGCGATGGGGGGAATACGCAGTATTTT.

This clonotype was picked up a small number of times. The J gene is TRBJ2-5, the V gene TRBV25-1; TRBD2 agrees at 7 bases. CDR3 length: 14 amino acids. Losses at the gene ends were 7 bases for V and 2 bases for J; bases not matched to a gene: 7. Germline loops: CDR1 MGHDK, CDR2 SYGVNS. CDR3: CASTGRRGQETQYF. CDR3 nucleotides: TGTGCCAGCACCGGACGGCGGGGGCAAGAGACCCAGTACTTC.

This clonotype has just a few counts. This sequence joins TRBV4-1 and TRBJ2-1; tentative D call: TRBD2 (7 bases). CDR1 is MGHRA and CDR2 is YSYEKL in the germline V gene. V lost 4 bases and J 8 bases, leaving 21 bases between the germline ends. This CDR3 has 16 amino acids. This chain's CDR3 is CASSPKEGEGLDEQFF. CDR3 bases: TGCGCCAGCAGCCCCAAGGAGGGGGAGGGCCTGGATGAGCAGTTCTTC.

This clonotype was observed at least ten times. For the CDR3, the DNA is TGTGCCAGCAGCCCAGGGCAGGGGCTCGGTCAGCCCCAGCATTTT. Encoded protein: CASSPGQGLGQPQHF. The gene calls are TRBV3-1 and TRBJ1-5; D perhaps matches TRBD1 (6 bases). The germline CDR1 and CDR2 sequences are LGHDT and YNNKEL (reference sequence). V was clipped by 4 bases and J by 6 bases, with 16 bases between them. The CDR3 runs 15 residues.

The rearrangement links TRBV5-1 to TRBJ1-2; D is ambiguous. V lost 3 bases and J 10 bases, leaving 10 bases between the germline ends. Germline V gene lookup returns CDR1 SGHRS and CDR2 YFSETQ. This CDR3 is built from 11 residues. The CDR3 nucleotides read TGCGCCAGCAGCTCCGCAAGCGACTACACCTTC. Encoded protein: CASSSASDYTF.

This clonotype was seen a handful of times. The chain combines TRBV9 with TRBJ2-2, with TRBD1 matching 9 bases. In germline, CDR1 is SGDLS, CDR2 YYNGEE. This CDR3 comprises 16 residues. The ends lost 3 bases at V and 6 bases at J; junction bases unmatched: 9. The CDR3 DNA reads as TGTGCCAGCAGCGCCGCGGGACAGGGAGTCCCCGGGGAGCTGTTTTTT. It is translated as CASSAAGQGVPGELFF.

This clonotype has more than one count but fewer than ten. V usage is TRBV28 and J usage is TRBJ2-1; TRBD2 matches at 9 bases. Germline values: CDR1 MDHEN, CDR2 SYDVKM. The CDR3 runs 18 residues. The ends lost 6 bases at V and 0 bases at J; junction bases unmatched: 12. The CDR3: CASSPGLAGKSSYNEQFF. For the CDR3, the DNA is TGTGCCAGCAGCCCAGGGCTAGCGGGGAAGAGCTCCTACAATGAGCAGTTCTTC.

The rearrangement links TRBV5-1 to TRBJ2-3; D is possibly TRBD1 (6 bases). The germline gives CDR1 SGHRS, CDR2 YFSETQ. V lost 6 bases, J lost 5 bases, and 16 bases lay in between. The length of the CDR3 is 14 residues. The CDR3 is CASKGTGSIDTQYF. CDR3 bases: TGCGCCAGCAAGGGAACAGGGTCTATAGATACGCAGTATTTT.